The 29 T cell receptor beta chains given below trace back to one sample, sequenced in a study of identical twins. From the 5' RACE reads, TCRdb called clonotypes with MiXCR, one entry per CDR3 protein. Of roughly 720,000 distinct CDR3 sequences listed, 15% to 20% are singletons. This sample also belongs to another study, concerning T cells expressing NK-cell markers.

The sample taken for sequencing was PBMCs. These TCRs come from a young woman in good health.

This clonotype was detected a few times. V usage is TRBV18 and J usage is TRBJ2-7; tentative D call: TRBD1 (6 bases). CDR3 length: 15 residues. V dropped 1 base and J dropped 5 bases, with 15 bases sitting between them. Looked up from germline, CDR1 is KGHSH and CDR2 is LQKENI. In DNA form, the CDR3 reads TGTGCCAGCTCACCACGAACAGGGTTCGCGGACGAGCAGTACTTC. Amino acids: CASSPRTGFADEQYF.

The chain joins TRBV19 to TRBJ2-1; 8 bases map to TRBD2. The V and J ends lost 0 bases and 15 bases, in that order; junction bases with no gene match: 7. CDR3 length: 13 amino acids. Germline CDR1 LNHDA, CDR2 SQIVND (reference sequence). DNA for the CDR3: TGTGCCAGTAGTATAGAGATAGGGGGACTAGTGTTCTTC. Amino acids: CASSIEIGGLVFF.

This clonotype has more than one count but fewer than ten. This chain connects TRBV7-9 to TRBJ2-1, with D possibly being TRBD1 (6 bases). Per germline, CDR1 SEHNR and CDR2 FQNEAQ (reference sequence). The CDR3 extends over 13 amino acids. Trimming took 5 bases from V and 8 from J, leaving 13 bases between them. CDR3 bases: TGTGCCAGCAGCACCCGGGACACCTATGAGCAGTTCTTC. Amino acid sequence: CASSTRDTYEQFF.

In its sample, this clonotype was seen many times. CDR3 loop: CSAPARLPSSYNEQFF. The CDR3 nucleotides are TGCAGTGCTCCCGCCCGGCTTCCAAGCTCCTACAATGAGCAGTTCTTC. The rearrangement joins TRBV20-1 to TRBJ2-1; no clear D gene. The V gene's germline CDR1 is DFQATT and CDR2 SNEGSKA (reference sequence). Trimming shortened V by 5 bases and J by 0 bases, and 17 bases separated the two germline ends. The CDR3 extends over 16 amino acids.

The V call is TRBV12-3 or TRBV12-4, the J call TRBJ2-1; 7 bases agree with TRBD2. CDR3 length: 16 residues. The V gene end was trimmed by 3 bases and the J gene end by 7 bases; junction bases not matched to a gene: 12. The CDR3 loop is CASSFILRPGGNEQFF. The DNA for the CDR3 is TGTGCCAGCAGTTTCATTCTGCGGCCCGGGGGGAATGAGCAGTTCTTC.

The rearrangement uses TRBV7-2 and TRBJ2-2; D is unresolved. Germline lookup yields CDR1 SGHTA and CDR2 FQGNSA. V was trimmed by 3 bases and J by 4 bases, leaving 9 bases between them. The CDR3 is made up of 14 amino acids. As DNA, the CDR3 is TGTGCCAGCAGCTTTAGCAGCTCCACCGGGGAGCTGTTTTTT. Its protein product is CASSFSSSTGELFF.

CDR3 sequence (DNA): TGCGCCAGCAGTCGGGAGAGGGAAGATACGCAGTATTTT. This gives the protein CASSREREDTQYF. The chain recombines TRBV4-3 with TRBJ2-3; D possibly corresponds to TRBD2 (6 bases). The germline V gene encodes CDR1 LGHNA and CDR2 YSLEER. The CDR3 loop spans 13 amino acids. Trimming shortened V by 6 bases and J by 5 bases, and 12 bases separated the two germline ends.

This clonotype has more than one count but fewer than ten. This chain uses TRBV5-1 with TRBJ2-1; TRBD2 might be the D (5 bases). V lost 0 bases to trimming and J lost 6 bases, with 10 bases between them. CDR1 is SGHRS and CDR2 is YFSETQ in the germline V gene. CDR3 length: 14 amino acids. CDR3 coding DNA: TGCGCCAGCAGCTTGGCGTACGGGGTCAATGAGCAGTTCTTC. Residues: CASSLAYGVNEQFF. Looking up the rest from reference TRBV5-1 and TRBJ2-1 gives the full variable domain: KAGVTQTPRYLIKTRGQQVTLSCSPISGHRSVSWYQQTPGQGLQFLFEYFSETQRNKGNFPGRFSGRQFSNSRSEMNVSTLELGDSALYLCASSLAYGVNEQFFGPGTRLTVL.

A few counts support this clonotype. This sequence joins TRBV15 and TRBJ2-3; 10 bases agree with TRBD2. The junction had 11 bases not matched to a gene; V was cut back by 1 base and J by 4 bases. The CDR3 runs to 18 residues. Germline assignment: CDR1 LNHNV and CDR2 YYDKDF (reference sequence). This chain's CDR3 is CATSRVLFLAGESDTQYF. For the CDR3, the DNA is TGTGCCACCAGCAGAGTTCTGTTTCTAGCGGGAGAGTCAGATACGCAGTATTTT.

This clonotype was seen only a few times. This chain links TRBV5-1 with TRBJ2-7; 11 nucleotides line up with TRBD1. V was pared by 0 bases and J by 0 bases, with 2 bases of the junction left unmatched. Germline V gene data show CDR1 as SGHRS and CDR2 as YFSETQ. This CDR3 contains 16 residues. CDR3 sequence: CASSLEGTGGSYEQYF. CDR3 in DNA: TGCGCCAGCAGCTTGGAAGGGACAGGGGGCTCCTACGAGCAGTACTTC.

The chain carries TRBV15 and TRBJ2-1; 8 bases agree with TRBD1. The ends lost 5 bases at V and 6 bases at J; junction bases unmatched: 3. Germline V CDR1 and CDR2: LNHNV, YYDKDF (reference sequence). This CDR3 contains 13 residues. CDR3 DNA: TGTGCCACCAGCCTCGACAGGGGCAATGAGCAGTTCTTC. Translation gives CATSLDRGNEQFF.

The J gene is TRBJ1-3, the V gene TRBV19, with D uncertain. This CDR3 is 16 amino acids long. Germline V gene sequence: CDR1 LNHDA, CDR2 SQIVND (reference sequence). V gave up 7 bases and J gave up 2 bases, with 18 bases separating them. The CDR3 sequence is CASTPPMGRPGNTIYF. The CDR3 DNA follows: TGTGCCAGTACCCCCCCGATGGGAAGGCCTGGAAACACCATATATTTT.

This clonotype has more than one count but fewer than ten. The chain recombines TRBV29-1 with TRBJ1-1, with D perhaps TRBD1 (6 bases). V was clipped by 4 bases and J by 5 bases, with 11 bases between them. Germline lookup yields CDR1 SQVTM and CDR2 ANQGSEA. The CDR3 is 12 residues long. CDR3 in amino acids: CSVVTGRTEAFF. CDR3 bases: TGCAGCGTTGTAACAGGGCGGACTGAAGCTTTCTTT.

This clonotype was seen repeatedly, ten times or more. The gene calls are TRBV5-1 and TRBJ2-1; D may be TRBD2 (5 bases). The CDR3 contains 15 residues. Trimming cost V 0 bases and J 3 bases, with 10 bases left between them. The germline CDR1 and CDR2 sequences are SGHRS and YFSETQ. This chain's CDR3 is CASSLVAGNYNEQFF. The CDR3, as DNA: TGCGCCAGCAGCTTGGTGGCCGGGAACTACAATGAGCAGTTCTTC.

This clonotype occurred a few times. The chain combines TRBV6-2 or TRBV6-3 with TRBJ2-7, with 7 bases that match TRBD2. Unmatched junction bases numbered 8, after V lost 6 bases and J lost 3 bases. Germline lookup yields CDR1 MNHEY and CDR2 SVGEGT. The CDR3 covers 14 residues. CDR3 sequence reads: CASSSGPGGYEQYF. The CDR3, as DNA: TGTGCCAGCAGCTCTGGACCGGGGGGCTACGAGCAGTACTTC.

This clonotype turned up a few times. V and J are TRBV7-9 and TRBJ2-2; D is uncertain. V was shortened by 6 bases and J by 8 bases, with 13 bases between the two germline ends. Germline V gene lookup returns CDR1 SEHNR and CDR2 FQNEAQ (reference sequence). The CDR3 extends over 13 amino acids. The CDR3 coding sequence is TGTGCCAGCAGTCGCTCAATGTCGGGGGAGCTGTTTTTT. As protein: CASSRSMSGELFF.

The rearrangement links TRBV7-2 to TRBJ2-7; D may be TRBD2 (6 bases). The CDR3 length is 16 residues. The ends were cut back, 5 bases at V and 6 bases at J, with 23 bases in the middle. CDR1 and CDR2 from the germline V gene are SGHTA and FQGNSA. The CDR3 bases are TGTGCCAGCAGCCCGAATGGTCCAACCTTGGGGGGCGAGCAGTACTTC. Protein product: CASSPNGPTLGGEQYF. The variable domain in full, with the rest retrieved from reference TRBV7-2 and TRBJ2-7, is GAGVSQSPSNKVTEKGKDVELRCDPISGHTALYWYRQSLGQGLEFLIYFQGNSAPDKSGLPSDRFSAERTGGSVSTLTIQRTQQEDSAVYLCASSPNGPTLGGEQYFGPGTRLTVT.

The sample holds many counts of this clonotype. CDR3 coding DNA: TGTGCCACCACGCGGGATTTAGGCGACGAGCAGTACTTC. Translation gives CATTRDLGDEQYF. The chain couples TRBV15 to TRBJ2-7; a weak D match, TRBD2 (6 bases). The CDR3 runs 13 residues. Germline CDR1 reads LNHNV; CDR2 reads YYDKDF (reference sequence). Trimming removed 7 bases at V and 5 bases at J, with 15 bases between.

The chain uses TRBV20-1 and TRBJ2-3, with D maybe TRBD1 (6 bases). This CDR3 has 10 residues. Germline V gene sequence: CDR1 DFQATT, CDR2 SNEGSKA (reference sequence). CDR3 bases: TGCTGCTCTAGACAGGCTCCGCAGTATTTT. Translation gives CCSRQAPQYF.

This clonotype showed up just once. The chain uses TRBV18 and TRBJ2-1; D could derive from TRBD1 or TRBD2 (5 bases each). Germline V gene data show CDR1 as KGHSH and CDR2 as LQKENI. This CDR3 is 12 amino acids long. V lost 6 bases to trimming and J lost 8 bases, with 11 bases between them. The chain's CDR3 is CASSGEQHEQFF. CDR3 bases: TGTGCCAGCTCGGGGGAACAGCATGAGCAGTTCTTC.

The V gene is TRBV9, the J gene TRBJ2-7, with D possibly TRBD1 on 6 matching bases. The germline V and J ends were trimmed by 4 bases and 2 bases, with 16 bases remaining between them. This CDR3 region has 15 residues. CDR1 is SGDLS and CDR2 is YYNGEE in the germline V gene. The CDR3 DNA follows: TGTGCCAGCAGCCCCGAGGGGGTGTCAGCCTACGAGCAGTACTTC. It yields the protein CASSPEGVSAYEQYF. The whole variable domain, remainder taken from reference TRBV9 and TRBJ2-7, is DSGVTQTPKHLITATGQRVTLRCSPRSGDLSVYWYQQSLDQGLQFLIQYYNGEERAKGNILERFSAQQFPDLHSELNLSSLELGDSALYFCASSPEGVSAYEQYFGPGTRLTVT.

There are many counts of this clonotype. J is TRBJ1-1 and V is TRBV5-1, with 8 nucleotides matching TRBD1. Germline assignment: CDR1 SGHRS and CDR2 YFSETQ. The CDR3 consists of 13 residues. Trimming removed 2 bases from V and 7 bases from J; junction bases left unmatched: 4. CDR3 sequence reads: CASSFGQGSEAFF. Written as DNA, the CDR3 is TGCGCCAGCAGCTTCGGACAGGGTAGTGAAGCTTTCTTT.

This clonotype appeared a few times. The chain employs TRBV13 and TRBJ2-7; no clear D gene. Per the germline V gene, CDR1 is PRHDT and CDR2 is FYEKMQ (reference sequence). Deletions cut 0 bases from V and 3 bases from J, with 21 bases between. CDR3 size: 18 residues. CDR3 bases: TGTGCCAGCAGCTTAGGGGGCCACCTTCAACTTCCAGTCTACGAGCAGTACTTC. Translation gives CASSLGGHLQLPVYEQYF.

This sequence joins TRBV5-1 and TRBJ2-7, with D hard to call. Germline CDR1 reads SGHRS; CDR2 reads YFSETQ. The V end was cut by 4 bases, the J end by 4 bases, with 9 bases between. The CDR3 is 12 residues long. The CDR3, as DNA: TGCGCCAGCAGCGCAGGAGAATACGAGCAGTACTTC. Protein product: CASSAGEYEQYF.

This clonotype was observed a few times. The V and J genes are TRBV12-3 or TRBV12-4 and TRBJ2-3; D perhaps matches TRBD1 (5 bases). V lost 6 bases and J 6 bases, leaving 16 bases between the germline ends. The CDR3 sequence is 14 residues long. The CDR3 region is CASSPFRVGDTQYF. CDR3 sequence (DNA): TGTGCCAGCAGCCCGTTCAGGGTAGGGGATACGCAGTATTTT.

In its sample, this clonotype was seen many times. This chain joins TRBV7-2 and TRBJ2-1; D uncertain. Germline V CDR1 and CDR2: SGHTA, FQGNSA. The CDR3 has 12 amino acids. V was clipped by 3 bases and J by 5 bases, with 5 bases between them. In DNA, the CDR3 is TGTGCCAGCAGCTTGGTCCACAATGAGCAGTTCTTC. Encoded protein: CASSLVHNEQFF. The full variable domain, its missing parts supplied by reference TRBV7-2 and TRBJ2-1, is GAGVSQSPSNKVTEKGKDVELRCDPISGHTALYWYRQSLGQGLEFLIYFQGNSAPDKSGLPSDRFSAERTGGSVSTLTIQRTQQEDSAVYLCASSLVHNEQFFGPGTRLTVL.

The chain employs TRBV18 and TRBJ1-1; no clear D. This CDR3 region has 14 residues. Trimming removed 4 bases at V and 4 bases at J, with 13 bases between. Germline CDR1 reads KGHSH; CDR2 reads LQKENI. The CDR3 DNA reads as TGTGCCAGCTCACAGAATACCCCTGGCACTGAAGCTTTCTTT. This gives the protein CASSQNTPGTEAFF.

This clonotype was found a few times. This sequence joins TRBV12-3 or TRBV12-4 and TRBJ1-1; a possible D gene is TRBD1 (5 bases). V lost 6 bases, J lost 1 base, and 21 bases lay in between. The CDR3 covers 17 residues. The CDR3 sequence is CASRGDDGLASNTEAFF. The CDR3 coding sequence is TGTGCCAGCAGGGGGGACGATGGACTCGCATCGAACACTGAAGCTTTCTTT.

The chain uses TRBV7-9 and TRBJ2-1; either TRBD1 or TRBD2 may supply D (5 bases each). From germline, CDR1 is SEHNR and CDR2 FQNEAQ (reference sequence). The CDR3 totals 14 residues. CDR3 protein: CATGTESSYNEQFF. In DNA, the CDR3 is TGTGCTACCGGGACCGAGAGCTCCTACAATGAGCAGTTCTTC.